Here is one T cell receptor beta chain with its context. This sample is drawn from a study of T cell changes during pregnancy in multiple sclerosis. Sequenced by immunoSEQ multiplex PCR; TCRdb stores in-frame clones only, minus some. The table records some 40,000 clones, roughly 89% of them present only once. The source is a female donor with multiple sclerosis, enrolled in a pregnancy study. The sample in question was CD4+ T cells from peripheral blood mononuclear cells, obtained in the first trimester of pregnancy.

The CDR3 sequence: CASSLGLRMGAEQETQYF. DNA of the CDR3: TGTGCCAGCAGCTTAGGGTTGAGAATGGGAGCCGAGCAAGAGACCCAGTACTTC. The rearrangement uses TRBV7-8 and TRBJ2-5; D is perhaps TRBD2 (5 bases). The CDR3 spans 18 residues. The V and J ends lost 1 base and 2 bases respectively, with 20 bases between them. Looked up from germline, CDR1 is SGHVS and CDR2 is FQNEAQ.